The T cell receptor beta chain under discussion was sequenced for a study of CD8 T cells in ankylosing spondylitis. The germline gives CDR1 DFQATT, CDR2 SNEGSKA (reference sequence). This CDR3 has 16 amino acids. V dropped 0 bases and J dropped 4; count of bases not matched to a gene: 9. This clonotype has a handful of counts. TCRdb analysed the 5' RACE reads with MiXCR anew, one entry per CDR3 protein. The data hold 300,000 to 400,000 distinct CDR3 sequences, with over 12% observed a single time. The genes are TRBV20-1 and TRBJ2-3; 8 bases map to TRBD2. This receptor was taken from a male donor with ankylosing spondylitis or in good health (not recorded which). The sample taken for sequencing was blood, either unsorted or a sorted T cell fraction (not recorded which). This CDR3 reads CSARDRVGGGPDTQYF. The CDR3, as DNA: TGCAGTGCTAGAGATCGAGTCGGGGGGGGCCCAGATACGCAGTATTTT.